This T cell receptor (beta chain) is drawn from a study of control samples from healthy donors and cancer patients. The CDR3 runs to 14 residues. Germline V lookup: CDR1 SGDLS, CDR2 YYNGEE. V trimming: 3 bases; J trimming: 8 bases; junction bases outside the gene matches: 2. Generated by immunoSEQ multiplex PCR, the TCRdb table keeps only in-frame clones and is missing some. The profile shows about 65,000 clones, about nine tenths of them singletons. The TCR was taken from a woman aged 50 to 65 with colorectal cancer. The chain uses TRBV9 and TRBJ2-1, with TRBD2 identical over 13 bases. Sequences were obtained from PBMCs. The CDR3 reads CASSEGLAGYEQFF. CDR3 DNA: TGTGCCAGCAGCGAGGGACTAGCGGGATATGAGCAGTTCTTC.